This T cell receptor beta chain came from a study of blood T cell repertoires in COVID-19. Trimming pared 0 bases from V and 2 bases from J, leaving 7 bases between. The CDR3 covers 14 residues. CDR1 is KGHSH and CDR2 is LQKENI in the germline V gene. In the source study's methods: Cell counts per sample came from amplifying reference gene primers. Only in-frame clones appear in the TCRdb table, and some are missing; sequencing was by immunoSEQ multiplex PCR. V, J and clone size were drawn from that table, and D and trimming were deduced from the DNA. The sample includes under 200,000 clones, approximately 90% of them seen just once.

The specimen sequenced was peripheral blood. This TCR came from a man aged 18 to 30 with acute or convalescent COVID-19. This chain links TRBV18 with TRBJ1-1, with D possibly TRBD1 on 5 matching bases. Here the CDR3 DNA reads TGTGCCAGCTCACCACCGACAGTTAACACTGAAGCTTTCTTT. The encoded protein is CASSPPTVNTEAFF.